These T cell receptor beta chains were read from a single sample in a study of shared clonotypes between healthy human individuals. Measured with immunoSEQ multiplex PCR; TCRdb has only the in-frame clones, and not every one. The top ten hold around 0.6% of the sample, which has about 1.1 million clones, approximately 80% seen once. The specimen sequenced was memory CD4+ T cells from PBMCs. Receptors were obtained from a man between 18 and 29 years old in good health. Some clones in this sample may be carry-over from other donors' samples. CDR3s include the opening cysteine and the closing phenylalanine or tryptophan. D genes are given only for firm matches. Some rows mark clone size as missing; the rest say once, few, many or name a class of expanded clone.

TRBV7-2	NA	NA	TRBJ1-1	TGTGCCAGCAGCTTAGCTTCGGGGGCGAACACTGAAGCTTTCTTT	CASSLASGANTEAFF
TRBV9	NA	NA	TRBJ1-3	TGTGCCAGCAGCGAGGGACGGTCCTCTGGAAACACCATATATTTT	CASSEGRSSGNTIYF
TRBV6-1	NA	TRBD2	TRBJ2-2	TGTGCCAGCAGCGCACTAGCGGGCAACACCGGGGAGCTGTTTTTT	CASSALAGNTGELFF
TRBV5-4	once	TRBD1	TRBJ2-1	TGTGCCACCACTGGGACAGGGAACAATGAGCAGTTCTTC	CATTGTGNNEQFF
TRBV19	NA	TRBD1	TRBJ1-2	TGTGCCAGCTCGATACAGGGGGCAGGTGGCTACACCTTC	CASSIQGAGGYTF
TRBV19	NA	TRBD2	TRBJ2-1	TGTGCCAGTAGCCTCCTCCTCGAGTCGACTAGCTTACACAATGAGCAGTTCTTC	CASSLLLESTSLHNEQFF
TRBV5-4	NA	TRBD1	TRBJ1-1	TGTGCCAGCAGCCCCCCACCGGGACAGGGTGAAGCTTTCTTT	CASSPPPGQGEAFF
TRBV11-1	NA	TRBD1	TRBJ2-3	TGTGCCAGCAGCTCACATAAGGACAGGGTACACCGCACAGATACGCAGTATTTT	CASSSHKDRVHRTDTQYF
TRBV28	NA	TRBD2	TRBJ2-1	TGTGCCAGCAGTTTGGCGGGGGGCTACAATGAGCAGTTCTTC	CASSLAGGYNEQFF
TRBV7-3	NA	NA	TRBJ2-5	TGTGCCAGCAGCACGACAAAGTTCGAGACCCAGTACTTC	CASSTTKFETQYF
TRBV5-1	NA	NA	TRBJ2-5	TGCGCCAGCAGCACTGGGACTTTAGGAGAGACCCAGTACTTC	CASSTGTLGETQYF
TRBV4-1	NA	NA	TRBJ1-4	TGCGCCAGCAGCGGCACAGGCTCACTCAATGAAAAACTGTTTTTT	CASSGTGSLNEKLFF
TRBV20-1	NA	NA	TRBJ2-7	TGCAGTGCGGGCGGCAGCTACGAGCAGTACTTC	CSAGGSYEQYF
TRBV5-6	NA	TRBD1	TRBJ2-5	TGTGCCAGCAGCGTGACAGGGACGGAGACCCAGTACTTC	CASSVTGTETQYF
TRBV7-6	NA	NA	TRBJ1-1	TGTGCCAGCAGCTTAGAGGGAGGCTTCCTAATGAACACTGAAGCTTTCTTT	CASSLEGGFLMNTEAFF
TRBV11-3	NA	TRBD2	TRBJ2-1	TGTGCCAGCAGCCCCAAGGGAGCGGGAGGGCCGGTCAATGAGCAGTTCTTC	CASSPKGAGGPVNEQFF
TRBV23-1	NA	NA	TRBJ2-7	TGCGCCAGCAGTCATAACGTCTGTAACCCCTACGAGCAGTACTTC	CASSHNVCNPYEQYF
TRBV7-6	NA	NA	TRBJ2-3	TGTGCCAGCAGTTTCGGGATTCCCACAGATACGCAGTATTTT	CASSFGIPTDTQYF
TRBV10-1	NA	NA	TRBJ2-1	TGCGCCAGCACCGAGGGGGGGGGCGGCAATGAGCAGTTCTTC	CASTEGGGGNEQFF
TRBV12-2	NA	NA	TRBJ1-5	TGTGCAAGTCGCTCGATTAGGGCAGGGGAATATAGCAATCAGCCCCAGCATTTT	CASRSIRAGEYSNQPQHF
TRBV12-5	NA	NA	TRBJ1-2	TGTGCTAGTGGCTCCGCGGGGGGCTCTGGCTACACCTTC	CASGSAGGSGYTF
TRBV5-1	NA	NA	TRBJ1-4	TGCGCCAGCAGCGATGTACAGGGAGATAATGAAAAACTGTTTTTT	CASSDVQGDNEKLFF
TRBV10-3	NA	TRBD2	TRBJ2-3	TGTGCCATCAGTGGGACCCTAGCGGGAGAAGATACGCAGTATTTT	CAISGTLAGEDTQYF
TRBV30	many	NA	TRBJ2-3	TGTGCCTGGAGCTCCCCTCCGGTAGATACGCAGTATTTT	CAWSSPPVDTQYF
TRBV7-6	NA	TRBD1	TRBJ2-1	TGTGCCAGCAGCTTGGGACAGTCTTACTCCTACAATGAGCAGTTCTTC	CASSLGQSYSYNEQFF
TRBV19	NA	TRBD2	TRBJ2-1	TGTGCCAGTAGTAAGCCTAGCGGGATGCTTAATGAGCAGTTCTTC	CASSKPSGMLNEQFF
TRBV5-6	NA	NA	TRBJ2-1	TGTGCCAGCAGCTTGGTACAGTCCAGGGGACAGTTCTTC	CASSLVQSRGQFF
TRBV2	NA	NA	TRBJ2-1	TGTGCCAGCAAACGTCTAGCCCCAAACAATGAGCAGTTCTTC	CASKRLAPNNEQFF
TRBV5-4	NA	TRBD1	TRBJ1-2	TGTGCCAGCAGCTTGGACGGACAGGGGGGCTATGGCTACACCTTC	CASSLDGQGGYGYTF
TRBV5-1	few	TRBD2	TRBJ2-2	TGCGCCAGCAGCCAACTAGCGGGATTAGACGGGGAGCTGTTTTTT	CASSQLAGLDGELFF
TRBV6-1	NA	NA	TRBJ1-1	TGTGCCAGCAGTGAAGGGGGGGGCGGCAACACTGAAGCTTTCTTT	CASSEGGGGNTEAFF
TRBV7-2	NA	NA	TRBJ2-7	TGTGCCAGCAGCTTAGATCCGGGACCGGCCTACGAGCAGTACTTC	CASSLDPGPAYEQYF
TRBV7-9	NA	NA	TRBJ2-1	TGTGCCAGCAGCTTAGACCTAGCGATCACCCCGCAGTTCTTC	CASSLDLAITPQFF
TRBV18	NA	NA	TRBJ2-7	TGTGCCAGCTCATATACGGGGCCGAGAACAGGGTGGGAGCAGTACTTC	CASSYTGPRTGWEQYF
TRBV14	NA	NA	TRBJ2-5	TGTGCCAGCAGCCCTTGGATGAGAACCCCCCAAGAGACCCAGTACTTC	CASSPWMRTPQETQYF
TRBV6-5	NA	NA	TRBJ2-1	TGTGCCAGCAGTTACGGGCAGGGGCGAAACGAGCAGTTCTTC	CASSYGQGRNEQFF
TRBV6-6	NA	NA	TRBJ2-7	TGTGCCAGCAGTTTAGAGGGGATCGGCGAGCAGTACTTC	CASSLEGIGEQYF
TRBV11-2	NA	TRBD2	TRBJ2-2	TGTGCCAGCAGCCCGATAGGGGCTAGCGGGAACCGCGGGGAGCTGTTTTTT	CASSPIGASGNRGELFF
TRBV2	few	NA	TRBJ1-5	TGTGCCAGCAACGGACCGGGGAGCAATCAGCCCCAGCATTTT	CASNGPGSNQPQHF
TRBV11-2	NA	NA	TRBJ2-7	TGTGCCAGCAGCACCACCCGCGGGACAGTAAACAACTACGAGCAGTACTTC	CASSTTRGTVNNYEQYF
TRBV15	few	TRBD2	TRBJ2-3	TGTGCCACCAGCCCGGGGACTAGCAGACGCACAGATACGCAGTATTTT	CATSPGTSRRTDTQYF
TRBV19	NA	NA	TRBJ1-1	TGTGCCAGTAAAAAAGTCGGGACGGTAAACACTGAAGCTTTCTTT	CASKKVGTVNTEAFF
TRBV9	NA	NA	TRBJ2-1	TGTGCCAGCAGCGGGACCCAGGCCTTCGGTAGCGCGTACAATGAGCAGTTCTTC	CASSGTQAFGSAYNEQFF
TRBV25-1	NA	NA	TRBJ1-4	TGTGCCAGCAGTGGACTGGGGGGGGGAAAACTGTTTTTT	CASSGLGGGKLFF
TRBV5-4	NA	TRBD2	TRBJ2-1	TGTGCCAGCAGCTACCCCATAGCGGGAGGAGGGTACAATGAGCAGTTCTTC	CASSYPIAGGGYNEQFF
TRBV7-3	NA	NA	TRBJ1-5	TGTGCCAGCAGCTTAGCTCGGGGGGGTGCCCCTCAGCCCCAGCATTTT	CASSLARGGAPQPQHF
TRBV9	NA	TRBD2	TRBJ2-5	TGTGCCAGCAGCGTAGCGGCTAGCGGGTGGGAGACCCAGTACTTC	CASSVAASGWETQYF
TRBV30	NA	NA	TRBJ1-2	TGTGCCTGGAGTGCACAAGCAGGGGACTATGGCTACACCTTC	CAWSAQAGDYGYTF
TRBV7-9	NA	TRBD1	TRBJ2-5	TGTGCCAGCGCTGCCGGGGACAGGGAGACGGAGACCCAGTACTTC	CASAAGDRETETQYF
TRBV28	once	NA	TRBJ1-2	TGTGCCAGCAGTTTCTGGGCCAGGCGGTCTAACTATGGCTACACCTTC	CASSFWARRSNYGYTF
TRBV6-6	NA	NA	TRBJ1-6	TGTGCCAGCAGTTACGAGGCAGGCGGTTCACCCCTCCACTTT	CASSYEAGGSPLHF
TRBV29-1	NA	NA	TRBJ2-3	TGCAGCGTTGTTAGGGCGGCAGATACGCAGTATTTT	CSVVRAADTQYF
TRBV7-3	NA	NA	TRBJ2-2	TGTGCCAGCAGCTTATCGCGGCTCACCGGGGAGCTGTTTTTT	CASSLSRLTGELFF